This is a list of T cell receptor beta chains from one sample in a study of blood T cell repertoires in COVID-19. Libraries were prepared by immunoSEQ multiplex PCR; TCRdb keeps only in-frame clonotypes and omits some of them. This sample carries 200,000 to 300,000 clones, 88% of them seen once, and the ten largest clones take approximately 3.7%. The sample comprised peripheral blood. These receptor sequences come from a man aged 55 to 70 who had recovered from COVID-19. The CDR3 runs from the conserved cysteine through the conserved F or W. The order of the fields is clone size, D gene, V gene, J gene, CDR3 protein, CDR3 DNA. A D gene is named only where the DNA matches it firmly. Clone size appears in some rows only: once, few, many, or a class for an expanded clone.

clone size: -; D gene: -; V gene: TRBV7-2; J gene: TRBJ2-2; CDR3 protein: CASSLDIGLSGELFF; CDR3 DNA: TGTGCCAGCAGCTTGGACATAGGGTTGTCCGGGGAGCTGTTTTTT
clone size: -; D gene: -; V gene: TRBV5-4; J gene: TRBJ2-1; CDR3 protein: CASSPPGISSYNEQFF; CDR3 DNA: TGTGCCAGCAGCCCACCAGGGATCAGCTCCTACAATGAGCAGTTCTTC
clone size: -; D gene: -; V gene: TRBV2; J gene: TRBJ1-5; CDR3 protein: CASSERLTNSYQPQHF; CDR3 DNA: TGTGCCAGCAGTGAAAGGTTAACTAACTCCTATCAGCCCCAGCATTTT
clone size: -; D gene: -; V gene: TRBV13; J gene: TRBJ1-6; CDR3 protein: CASSLAQGQYNSPLHF; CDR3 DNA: TGTGCCAGCAGCTTGGCTCAGGGGCAATATAATTCACCCCTCCACTTT
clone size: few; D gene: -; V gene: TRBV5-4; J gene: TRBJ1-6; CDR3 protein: CASRSPKQGPTSPLHF; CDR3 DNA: TGTGCCAGCAGATCACCAAAACAGGGCCCGACGTCACCCCTCCACTTT
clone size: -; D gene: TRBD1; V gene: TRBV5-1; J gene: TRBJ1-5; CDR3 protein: CASSSGDSTPNQPQHF; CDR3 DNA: TGCGCCAGCAGCTCGGGGGACAGCACCCCCAATCAGCCCCAGCATTTT
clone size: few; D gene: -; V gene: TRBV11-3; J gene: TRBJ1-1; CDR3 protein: CASSASRGSNTEAFF; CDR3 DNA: TGTGCCAGCAGCGCCAGCCGAGGGAGTAACACTGAAGCTTTCTTT
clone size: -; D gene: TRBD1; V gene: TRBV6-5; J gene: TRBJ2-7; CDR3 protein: CASWDRRAEQYF; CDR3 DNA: TGTGCCAGCTGGGACAGGCGGGCCGAGCAGTACTTC
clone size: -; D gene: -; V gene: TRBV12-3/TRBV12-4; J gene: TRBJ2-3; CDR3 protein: CASSPDRTDTQYF; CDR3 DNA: TGTGCCAGCAGTCCCGACAGGACAGATACGCAGTATTTT
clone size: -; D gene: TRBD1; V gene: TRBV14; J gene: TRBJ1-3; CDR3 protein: CASSQDRGDSQTRRNTIYF; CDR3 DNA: TGTGCCAGCAGCCAAGATAGGGGGGACAGCCAGACCAGAAGAAACACCATATATTTT
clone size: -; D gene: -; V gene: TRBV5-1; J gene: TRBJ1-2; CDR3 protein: CASSLSRSEGYTF; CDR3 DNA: TGCGCCAGCAGCTTATCGCGTTCCGAGGGCTACACCTTC
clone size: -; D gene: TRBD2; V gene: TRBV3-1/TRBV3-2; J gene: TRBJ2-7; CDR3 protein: CASSQGVAGPYEQYF; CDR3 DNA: TGTGCCAGCAGCCAAGGGGTAGCGGGGCCCTACGAGCAGTACTTC
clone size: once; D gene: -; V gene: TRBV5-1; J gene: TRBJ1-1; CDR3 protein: CASSLGSLQRTEAFF; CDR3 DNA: TGCGCCAGCAGCCTGGGTTCCCTTCAGAGGACTGAAGCTTTCTTT
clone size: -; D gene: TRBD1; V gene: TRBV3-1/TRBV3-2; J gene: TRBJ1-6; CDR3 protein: CASSPPTGVLRSPLHF; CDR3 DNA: TGTGCCAGCAGCCCCCCGACAGGGGTGCTCCGATCACCCCTCCACTTT
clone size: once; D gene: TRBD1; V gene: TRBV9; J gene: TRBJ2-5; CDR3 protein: CASSVRDRAEETQYF; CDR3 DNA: TGTGCCAGCAGCGTACGGGACAGAGCAGAAGAGACCCAGTACTTC
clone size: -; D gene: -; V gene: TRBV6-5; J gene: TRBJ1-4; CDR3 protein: CASATGTFNEKLFF; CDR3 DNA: TGTGCCAGCGCCACCGGGACATTTAATGAAAAACTGTTTTTT
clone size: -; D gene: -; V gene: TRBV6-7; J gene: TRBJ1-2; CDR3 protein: CASSPICRGHINYGYTF; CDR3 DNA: TGTGCCAGCAGTCCCATATGCAGGGGACACATTAACTATGGCTACACCTTC
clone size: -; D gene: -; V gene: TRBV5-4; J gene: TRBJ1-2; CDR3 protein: CASSLSSTANYGYTF; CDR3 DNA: TGTGCCAGCAGCTTGTCCTCGACAGCTAACTATGGCTACACCTTC
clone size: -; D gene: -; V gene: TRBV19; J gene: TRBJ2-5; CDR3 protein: CASSGQPTETQYF; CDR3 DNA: TGTGCCAGTAGCGGACAGCCTACAGAGACCCAGTACTTC
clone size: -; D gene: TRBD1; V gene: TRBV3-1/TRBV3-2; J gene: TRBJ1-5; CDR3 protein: CASSWGQGNQPQHF; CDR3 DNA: TGTGCCAGCAGCTGGGGACAGGGCAATCAGCCCCAGCATTTT
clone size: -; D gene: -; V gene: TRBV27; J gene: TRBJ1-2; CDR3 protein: CASRITGQNYGYTF; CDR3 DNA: TGTGCCAGCAGGATTACCGGACAGAACTATGGCTACACCTTC
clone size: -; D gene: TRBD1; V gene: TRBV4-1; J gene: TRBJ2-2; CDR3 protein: CASSHRQGPPGELFF; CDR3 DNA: TGCGCCAGCAGCCATCGACAGGGACCCCCCGGGGAGCTGTTTTTT
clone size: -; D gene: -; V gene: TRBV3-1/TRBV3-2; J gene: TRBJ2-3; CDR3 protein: CASRKGGRGDTQYF; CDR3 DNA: TGTGCCAGCAGGAAAGGTGGGCGTGGAGATACGCAGTATTTT
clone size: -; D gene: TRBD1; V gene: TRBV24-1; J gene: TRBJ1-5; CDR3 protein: CATSDRGHQPQHF; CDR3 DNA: TGTGCCACCAGCGACAGGGGCCATCAGCCCCAGCATTTT
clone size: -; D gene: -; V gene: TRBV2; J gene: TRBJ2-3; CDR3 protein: CASKRDTDTQYF; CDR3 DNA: TGTGCCAGCAAGCGTGATACAGATACGCAGTATTTT
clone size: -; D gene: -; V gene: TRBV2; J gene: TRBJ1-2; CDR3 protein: CASRRGEGGYTF; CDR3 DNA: TGTGCCAGCAGGAGAGGGGAGGGTGGCTACACCTTC
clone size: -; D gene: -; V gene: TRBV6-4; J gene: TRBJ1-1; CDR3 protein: CASSDVRGTEAFF; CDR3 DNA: TGTGCCAGCAGTGACGTCCGGGGTACTGAAGCTTTCTTT
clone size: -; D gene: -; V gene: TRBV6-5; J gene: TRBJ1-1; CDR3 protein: CASSNRGNTEAFF; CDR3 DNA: TGTGCCAGCAGTAATAGGGGGAACACTGAAGCTTTCTTT
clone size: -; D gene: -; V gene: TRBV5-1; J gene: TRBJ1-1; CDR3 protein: CASSGKQGPRGYEAFF; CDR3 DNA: TGCGCCAGCAGTGGGAAACAGGGACCAAGGGGTTATGAAGCTTTCTTT
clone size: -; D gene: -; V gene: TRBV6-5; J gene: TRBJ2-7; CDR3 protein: CASILKTGPYEQYF; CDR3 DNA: TGTGCCAGCATTCTAAAGACAGGTCCCTACGAGCAGTACTTC
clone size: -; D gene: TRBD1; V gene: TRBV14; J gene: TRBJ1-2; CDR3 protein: CASSQVRTGGAYGYTF; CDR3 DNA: TGTGCCAGCAGCCAAGTGCGAACAGGGGGCGCTTATGGCTACACCTTC